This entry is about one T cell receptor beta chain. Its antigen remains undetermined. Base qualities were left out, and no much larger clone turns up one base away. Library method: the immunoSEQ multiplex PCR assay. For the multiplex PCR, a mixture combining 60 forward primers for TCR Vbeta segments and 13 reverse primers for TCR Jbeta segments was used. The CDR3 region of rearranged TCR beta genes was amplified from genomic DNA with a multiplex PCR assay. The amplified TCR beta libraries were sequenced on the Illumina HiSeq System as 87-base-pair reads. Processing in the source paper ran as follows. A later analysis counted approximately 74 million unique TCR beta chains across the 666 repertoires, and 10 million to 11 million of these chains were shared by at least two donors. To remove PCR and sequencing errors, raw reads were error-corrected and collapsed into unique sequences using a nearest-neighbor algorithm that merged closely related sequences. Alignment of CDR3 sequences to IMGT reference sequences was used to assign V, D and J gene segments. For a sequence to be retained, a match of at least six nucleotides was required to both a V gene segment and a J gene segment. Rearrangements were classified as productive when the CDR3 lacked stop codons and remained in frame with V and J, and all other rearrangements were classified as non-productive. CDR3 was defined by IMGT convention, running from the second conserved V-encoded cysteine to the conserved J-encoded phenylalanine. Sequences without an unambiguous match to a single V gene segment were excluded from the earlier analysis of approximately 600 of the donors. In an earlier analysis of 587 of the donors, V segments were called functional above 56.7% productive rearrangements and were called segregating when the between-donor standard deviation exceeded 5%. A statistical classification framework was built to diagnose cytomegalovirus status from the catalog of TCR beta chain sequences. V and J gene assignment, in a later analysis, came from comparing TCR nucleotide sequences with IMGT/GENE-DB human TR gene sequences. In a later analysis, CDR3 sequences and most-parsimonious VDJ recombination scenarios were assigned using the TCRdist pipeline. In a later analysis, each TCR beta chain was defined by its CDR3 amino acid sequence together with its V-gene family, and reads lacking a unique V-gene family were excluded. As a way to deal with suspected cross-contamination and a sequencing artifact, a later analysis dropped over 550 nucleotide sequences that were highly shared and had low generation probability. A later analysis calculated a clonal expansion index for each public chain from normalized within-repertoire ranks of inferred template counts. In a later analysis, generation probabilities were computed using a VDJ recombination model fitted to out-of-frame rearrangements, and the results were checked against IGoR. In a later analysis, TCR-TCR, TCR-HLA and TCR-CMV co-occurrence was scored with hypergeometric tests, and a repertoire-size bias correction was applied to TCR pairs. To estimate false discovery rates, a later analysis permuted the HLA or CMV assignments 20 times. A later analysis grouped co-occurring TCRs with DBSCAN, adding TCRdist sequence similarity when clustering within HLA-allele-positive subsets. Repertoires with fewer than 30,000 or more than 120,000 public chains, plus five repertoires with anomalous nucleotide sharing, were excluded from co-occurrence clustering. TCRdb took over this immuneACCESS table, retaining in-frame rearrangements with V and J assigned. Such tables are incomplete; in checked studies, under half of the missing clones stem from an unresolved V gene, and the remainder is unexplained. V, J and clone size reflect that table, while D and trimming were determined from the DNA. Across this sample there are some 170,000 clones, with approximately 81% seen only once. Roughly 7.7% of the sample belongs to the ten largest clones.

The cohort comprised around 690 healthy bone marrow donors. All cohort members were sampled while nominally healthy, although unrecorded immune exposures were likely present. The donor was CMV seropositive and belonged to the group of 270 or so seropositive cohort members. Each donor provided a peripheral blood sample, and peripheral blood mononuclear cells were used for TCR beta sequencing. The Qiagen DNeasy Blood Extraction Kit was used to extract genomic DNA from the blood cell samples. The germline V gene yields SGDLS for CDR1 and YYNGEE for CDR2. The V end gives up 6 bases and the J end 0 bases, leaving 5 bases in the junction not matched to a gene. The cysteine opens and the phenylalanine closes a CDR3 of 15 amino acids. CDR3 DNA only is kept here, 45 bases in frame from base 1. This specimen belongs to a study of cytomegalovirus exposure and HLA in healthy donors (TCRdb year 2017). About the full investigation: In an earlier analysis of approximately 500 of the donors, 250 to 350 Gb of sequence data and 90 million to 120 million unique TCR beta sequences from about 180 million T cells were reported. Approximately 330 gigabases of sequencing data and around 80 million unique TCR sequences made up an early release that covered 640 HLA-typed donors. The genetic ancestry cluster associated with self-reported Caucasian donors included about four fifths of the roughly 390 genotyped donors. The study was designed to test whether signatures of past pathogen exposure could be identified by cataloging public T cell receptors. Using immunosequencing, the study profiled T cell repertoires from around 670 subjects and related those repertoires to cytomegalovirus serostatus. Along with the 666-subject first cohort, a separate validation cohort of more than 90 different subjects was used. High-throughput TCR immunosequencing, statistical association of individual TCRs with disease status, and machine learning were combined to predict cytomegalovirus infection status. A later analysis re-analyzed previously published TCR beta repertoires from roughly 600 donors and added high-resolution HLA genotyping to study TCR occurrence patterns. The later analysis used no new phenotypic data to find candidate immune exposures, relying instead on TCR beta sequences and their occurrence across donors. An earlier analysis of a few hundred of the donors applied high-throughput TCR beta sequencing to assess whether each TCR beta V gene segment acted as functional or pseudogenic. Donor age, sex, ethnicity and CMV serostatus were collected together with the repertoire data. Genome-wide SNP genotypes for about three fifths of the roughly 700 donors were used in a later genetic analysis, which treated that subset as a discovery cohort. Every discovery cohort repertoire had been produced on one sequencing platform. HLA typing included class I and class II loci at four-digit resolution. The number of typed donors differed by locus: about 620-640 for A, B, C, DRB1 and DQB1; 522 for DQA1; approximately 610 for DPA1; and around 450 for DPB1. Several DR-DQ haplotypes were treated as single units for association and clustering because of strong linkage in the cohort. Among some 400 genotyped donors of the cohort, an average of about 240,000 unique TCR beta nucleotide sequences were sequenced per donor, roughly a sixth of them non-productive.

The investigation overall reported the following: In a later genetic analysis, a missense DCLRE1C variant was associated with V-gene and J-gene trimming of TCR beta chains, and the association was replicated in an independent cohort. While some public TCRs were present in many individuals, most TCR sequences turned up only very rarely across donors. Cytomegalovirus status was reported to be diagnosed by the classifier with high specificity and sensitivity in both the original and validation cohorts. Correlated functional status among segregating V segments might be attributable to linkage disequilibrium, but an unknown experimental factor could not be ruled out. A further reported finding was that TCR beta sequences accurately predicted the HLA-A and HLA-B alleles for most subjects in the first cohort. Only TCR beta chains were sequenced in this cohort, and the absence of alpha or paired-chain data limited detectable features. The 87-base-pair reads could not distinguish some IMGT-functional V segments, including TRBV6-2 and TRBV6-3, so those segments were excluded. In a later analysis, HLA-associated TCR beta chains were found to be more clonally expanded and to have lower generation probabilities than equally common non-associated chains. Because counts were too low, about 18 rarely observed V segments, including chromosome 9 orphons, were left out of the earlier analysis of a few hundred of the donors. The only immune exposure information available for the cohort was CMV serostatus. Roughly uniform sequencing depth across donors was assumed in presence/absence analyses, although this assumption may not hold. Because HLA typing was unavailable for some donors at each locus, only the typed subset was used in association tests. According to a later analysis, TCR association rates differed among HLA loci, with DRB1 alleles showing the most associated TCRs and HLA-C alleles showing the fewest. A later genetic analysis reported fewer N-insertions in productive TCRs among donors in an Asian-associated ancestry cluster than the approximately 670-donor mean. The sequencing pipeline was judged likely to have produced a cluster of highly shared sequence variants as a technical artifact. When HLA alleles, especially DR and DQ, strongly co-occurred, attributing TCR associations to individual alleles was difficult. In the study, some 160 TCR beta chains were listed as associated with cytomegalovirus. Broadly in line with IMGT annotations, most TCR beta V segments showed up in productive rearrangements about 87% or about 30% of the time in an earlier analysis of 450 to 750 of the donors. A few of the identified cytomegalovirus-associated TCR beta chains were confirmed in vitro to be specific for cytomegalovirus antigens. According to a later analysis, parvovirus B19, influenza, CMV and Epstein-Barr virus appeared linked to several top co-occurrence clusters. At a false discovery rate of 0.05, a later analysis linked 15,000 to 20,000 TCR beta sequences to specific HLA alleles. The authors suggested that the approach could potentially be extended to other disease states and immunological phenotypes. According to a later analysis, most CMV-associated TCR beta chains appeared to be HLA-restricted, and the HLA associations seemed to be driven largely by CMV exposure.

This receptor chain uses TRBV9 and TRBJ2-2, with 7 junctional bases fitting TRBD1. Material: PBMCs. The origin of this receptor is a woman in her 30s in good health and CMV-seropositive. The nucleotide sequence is TGTGCCAGCACCTTCGGGACAGCGAACACCGGGGAGCTGTTTTTT. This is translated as CASTFGTANTGELFF.